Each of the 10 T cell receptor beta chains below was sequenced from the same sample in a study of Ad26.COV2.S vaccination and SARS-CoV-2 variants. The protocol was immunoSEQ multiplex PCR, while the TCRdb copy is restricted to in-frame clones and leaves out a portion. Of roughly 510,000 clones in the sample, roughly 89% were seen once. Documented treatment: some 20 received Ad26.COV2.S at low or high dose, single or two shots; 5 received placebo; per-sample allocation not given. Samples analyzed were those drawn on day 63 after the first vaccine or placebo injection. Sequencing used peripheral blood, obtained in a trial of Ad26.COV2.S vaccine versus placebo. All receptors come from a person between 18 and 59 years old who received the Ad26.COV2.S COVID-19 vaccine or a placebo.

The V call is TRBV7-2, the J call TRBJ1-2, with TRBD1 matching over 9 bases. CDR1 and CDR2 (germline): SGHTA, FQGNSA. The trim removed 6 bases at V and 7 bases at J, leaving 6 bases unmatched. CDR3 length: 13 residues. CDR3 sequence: CASREQGAGGYTF. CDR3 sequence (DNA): TGTGCCAGCAGGGAACAGGGGGCCGGTGGCTACACCTTC.

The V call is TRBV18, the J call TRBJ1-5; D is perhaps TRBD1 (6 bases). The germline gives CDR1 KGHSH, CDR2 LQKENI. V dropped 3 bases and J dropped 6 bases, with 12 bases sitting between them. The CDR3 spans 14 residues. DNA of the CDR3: TGTGCCAGCTCACCGGGGGCTGGTAGTCAGCCCCAGCATTTT. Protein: CASSPGAGSQPQHF.

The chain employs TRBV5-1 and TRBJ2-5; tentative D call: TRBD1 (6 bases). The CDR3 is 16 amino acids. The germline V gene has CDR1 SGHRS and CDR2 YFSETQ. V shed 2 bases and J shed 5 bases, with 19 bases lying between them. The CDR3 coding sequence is TGCGCCAGCAGCTTTTTCTCAGGACAGAGCCGGGAGACCCAGTACTTC. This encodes CASSFFSGQSRETQYF.

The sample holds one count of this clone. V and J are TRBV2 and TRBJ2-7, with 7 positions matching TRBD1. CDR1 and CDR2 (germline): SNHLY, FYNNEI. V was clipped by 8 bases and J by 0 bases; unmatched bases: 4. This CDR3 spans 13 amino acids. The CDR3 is CASGRTGSYEQYF. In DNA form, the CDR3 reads TGTGCCAGCGGTCGGACAGGCTCCTACGAGCAGTACTTC.

CDR3 coding DNA: TGCGCCAGCAGCTTGGCTAGCGGGAGGCCAAACAATGAGCAGTTCTTC. Translating gives CASSLASGRPNNEQFF. The chain recombines TRBV5-1 with TRBJ2-1, with 11 bases matching TRBD2. CDR3 length: 16 residues. V was pared by 0 bases and J by 5 bases, with 4 bases of the junction left unmatched. The germline V gene encodes CDR1 SGHRS and CDR2 YFSETQ.

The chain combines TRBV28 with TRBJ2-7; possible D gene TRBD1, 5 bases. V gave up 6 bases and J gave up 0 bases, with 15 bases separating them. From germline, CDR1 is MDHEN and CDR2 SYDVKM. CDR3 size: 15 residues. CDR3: CASRPSGAGSYEQYF. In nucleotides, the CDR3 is TGTGCCAGCAGACCGAGTGGGGCTGGCTCCTACGAGCAGTACTTC.

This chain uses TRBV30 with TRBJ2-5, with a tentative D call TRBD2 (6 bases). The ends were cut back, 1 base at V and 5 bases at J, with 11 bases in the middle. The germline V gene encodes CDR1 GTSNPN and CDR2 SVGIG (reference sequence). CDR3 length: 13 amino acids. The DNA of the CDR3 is TGTGCCTGGAGTGAGGGCGGGGTGGAGACCCAGTACTTC. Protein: CAWSEGGVETQYF. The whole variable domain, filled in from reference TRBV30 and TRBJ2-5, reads SQTIHQWPATLVQPVGSPLSLECTVEGTSNPNLYWYRQAAGRGLQLLFYSVGIGQISSEVPQNLSASRPQDRQFILSSKKLLLSDSGFYLCAWSEGGVETQYFGPGTRLLVL.

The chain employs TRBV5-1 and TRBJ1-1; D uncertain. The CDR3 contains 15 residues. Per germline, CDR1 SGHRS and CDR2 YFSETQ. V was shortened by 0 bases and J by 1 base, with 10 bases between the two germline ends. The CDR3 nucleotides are TGCGCCAGCAGCTTGGAGGGCGTCAGGAACACTGAAGCTTTCTTT. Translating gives CASSLEGVRNTEAFF.

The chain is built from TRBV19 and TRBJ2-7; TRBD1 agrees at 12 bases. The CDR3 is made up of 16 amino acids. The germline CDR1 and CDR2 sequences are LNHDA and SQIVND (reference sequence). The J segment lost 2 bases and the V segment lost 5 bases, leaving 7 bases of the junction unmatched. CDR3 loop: CASSLGQGAPTYEQYF. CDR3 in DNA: TGTGCCAGTAGTCTGGGACAGGGGGCTCCGACCTACGAGCAGTACTTC. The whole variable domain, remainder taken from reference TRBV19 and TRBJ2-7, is DGGITQSPKYLFRKEGQNVTLSCEQNLNHDAMYWYRQDPGQGLRLIYYSQIVNDFQKGDIAEGYSVSREKKESFPLTVTSAQKNPTAFYLCASSLGQGAPTYEQYFGPGTRLTVT.

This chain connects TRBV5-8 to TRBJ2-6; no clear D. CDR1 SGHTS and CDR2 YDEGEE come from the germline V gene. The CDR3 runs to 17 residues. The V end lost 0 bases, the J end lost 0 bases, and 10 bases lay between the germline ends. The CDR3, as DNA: TGTGCCAGCAGCTTGGCCCCCATAAGCTCTGGGGCCAACGTCCTGACTTTC. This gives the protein CASSLAPISSGANVLTF.